This TCR beta chain appears in the sequencing data of a study of T cell responses to AZD1222 COVID-19 vaccine (dated by TCRdb to 2020 to 2022). Describing the broader study: A total of more than 230 trial participants underwent TCR sequencing, of whom 207 received two doses of AZD1222 and about 25 received two doses of the MenACWY control vaccine. Trial participants were enrolled into age subgroups of 18-55, 56-69 and 70-plus years, which contained about 150, 28 and 57 TCR-sequenced participants, respectively.

What the time point label conveys for this sample: about 28 days (+/-7) after the second vaccine dose. AZD1222 recipients whose second dose came at about 4 weeks and those whose second dose came at about 12 weeks were combined into one group, since spike-specific TCR depth and breadth did not differ between the two schedules. The vaccinee samples were drawn from two UK trials, COV001 and COV002, one of which was a single-blind randomized controlled phase 2/3 trial testing AZD1222 (ChAdOx1 nCoV-19) in healthy adults. For TCRbeta chain sequencing, PBMC samples from trial participants were taken at day 0 and at day 28 after the second dose. The cysteine opens and the phenylalanine closes a CDR3 of 16 amino acids. Of all the DNA, just the CDR3 is kept, 48 bases in frame from base 1. Deletion took 3 bases off V and 3 bases off J, with a span of 16 bases between the germline ends. The germline V gene provides CDR1 SGHAT and CDR2 FQNNGV.

Summary of the overall study and its limitations: Conclusions about previously exposed vaccinees were limited because only a handful of AZD1222 recipients were SARS-CoV-2 seropositive at baseline. Reportedly, close to half of the unique spike-specific TCRs recognized epitopes lying outside the regions that are mutated in the B.1.351 and B.1.1.7 variants. After two AZD1222 doses, both the breadth and the depth of spike-specific TCRs were significantly higher than at day 0 and than in MenACWY recipients. Vaccine-associated CD4 TCRs spanned the whole spike protein, with dominant responses in regions 160-218 and 743-854. Because no day 14 peak-response samples were available, repertoires were characterized only after the peak T cell response. In the small 56-69-year group, the increase in depth fell short of significance, most likely because of low power. Participants were mostly white British, with more females than males. The authors suggested clonal diversity may have been underestimated.

About this clone: Its binding antigen is unknown. No clone much larger than this one lies a single base away; base qualities are absent.

The CDR3 regions of human TCRbeta chains were analyzed by immunosequencing. As for how the authors treated the data: Repertoire TCRs were matched against a reference library of SARS-CoV-2-specific TCRs generated with the MIRA antigen-specificity platform. Breadth was defined as the fraction of unique TCRs that were SARS-CoV-2-associated, and depth was defined as the fraction of total T cells that were SARS-CoV-2-associated. Using the MIRA data, each spike-specific TCR was assigned both to the spike region to which the TCR was reactive and to a CD4 or CD8 class. Log10-transformed breadth and depth values were compared by one-way ANOVA with Sidak's multiple comparisons tests. What TCRdb holds here is the immuneACCESS table cut down to in-frame rearrangements. Part of the clones is not present; checked against another copy, under half of the missing clones reflect an unresolved V gene, and the others are unexplained. D and trimming were read from the DNA, whereas the V and J calls and clone size are those reported in that table. The sample table holds 150,000 or so clones, of which just over 90% were seen once. The ten biggest clones cover 1.3% of the sample.

The TCR originated in an adult who received the AZD1222 COVID-19 vaccine. This specimen consisted of peripheral blood, obtained 28 days after the second AZD1222 dose. The chain is encoded by TRBV11-2 joined to TRBJ2-3; the D region possibly corresponds to TRBD2 (5 bases align). The CDR3 has the sequence CASSFGARGWTDTQYF. The nucleotide sequence reads TGTGCCAGCAGCTTCGGAGCCCGCGGGTGGACAGATACGCAGTATTTT.